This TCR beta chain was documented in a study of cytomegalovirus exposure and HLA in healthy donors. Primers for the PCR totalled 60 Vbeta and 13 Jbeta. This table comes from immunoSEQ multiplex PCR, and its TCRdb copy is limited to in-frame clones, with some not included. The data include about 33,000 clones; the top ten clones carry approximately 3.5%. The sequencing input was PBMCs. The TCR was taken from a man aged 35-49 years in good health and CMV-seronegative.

CDR3 amino acids: CASSADRGATEAFF. CDR3 nucleotide sequence: TGTGCCAGCAGTGCCGACAGGGGCGCCACTGAAGCTTTCTTT. This sequence joins TRBV2 and TRBJ1-1; TRBD1 agrees at 8 bases. The CDR3 spans 14 residues. The germline CDR1 and CDR2 sequences are SNHLY and FYNNEI. The J segment lost 4 bases and the V segment lost 4 bases, leaving 5 bases of the junction unmatched. Filled out from reference TRBV2 and TRBJ1-1, the complete variable domain reads EPEVTQTPSHQVTQMGQEVILRCVPISNHLYFYWYRQILGQKVEFLVSFYNNEISEKSEIFDDQFSVERPDGSNFTLKIRSTKLEDSAMYFCASSADRGATEAFFGQGTRLTVV.